Listed below are T cell receptor beta chains from one sample, sequenced in a study of long-term antiretroviral therapy in people with HIV. Only in-frame clones appear in the TCRdb table, and some are missing; sequencing was by immunoSEQ multiplex PCR. This repertoire shows about 7,200 clones, around 74% found once; its top ten account for around a sixth. This sample comprised unsorted PBMCs, obtained about 0.9 years before starting antiretroviral therapy. Every receptor here comes from a man between 40 and 49 years old with HIV. Each CDR3 is given with its conserved first and last residue. Fields, in order: CDR3 length, J gene, V gene, clone size, D gene, CDR3 DNA, CDR3 protein. D genes are given only for firm matches. Size is stated for part of the rows, as once, few or many counts, or as a class when the clone is expanded.

16 TRBJ2-2 TRBV6-6 NA TRBD1 TGTGCCAGCAGACCCCGACAGGGAGAGAACACCGGGGAGCTGTTTTTT CASRPRQGENTGELFF
16 TRBJ2-2 TRBV4-3 once TRBD2 TGCGCCAGCAGCCAAGATAGGACTAGCAAGACCGGGGAGCTGTTTTTT CASSQDRTSKTGELFF
13 TRBJ2-3 TRBV6-1 once NA TGTGCCAGCAGTGGGACAGGCACAGATACGCAGTATTTT CASSGTGTDTQYF
15 TRBJ1-1 TRBV28 NA NA TGTGCCAGCAGTCCCTGGACGGAACTGAACACTGAAGCTTTCTTT CASSPWTELNTEAFF
12 TRBJ2-3 TRBV5-1 NA TRBD2 TGCGCCAGCAGCGCTGCGGGGGGCACGCAGTATTTT CASSAAGGTQYF
16 TRBJ2-3 TRBV7-9 NA NA TGTGCCAGCAGCCCCTTGGTGTGGGGTGGCACAGATACGCAGTATTTT CASSPLVWGGTDTQYF
12 TRBJ1-2 TRBV19 once NA TGTGCCAGTACAGGGGTGGACTATGGCTACACCTTC CASTGVDYGYTF
12 TRBJ1-1 TRBV28 NA NA TGTGCCAGCAGAACCCCCGGCACTGAAGCTTTCTTT CASRTPGTEAFF
15 TRBJ2-1 TRBV30 NA TRBD2 TGTGCCTGGAGCAAGACTAGCGGAAAATACAATGAGCAGTTCTTC CAWSKTSGKYNEQFF
14 TRBJ1-5 TRBV5-6 NA NA TGTGCCAGCAGCTCAGGACGGCACAATCAGCCCCAGCATTTT CASSSGRHNQPQHF
15 TRBJ2-7 TRBV7-8 NA TRBD2 TGTGCCAGCAGCTTAGGCTCGGGGGGTTCCTACGAGCAGTACTTC CASSLGSGGSYEQYF
12 TRBJ1-1 TRBV7-9 NA NA TGTGCCAGCTTTTTAGGGAACACTGAAGCTTTCTTT CASFLGNTEAFF
16 TRBJ2-2 TRBV25-1 NA NA TGTGCCAGCAGTGAGGGGGCTCAATTGTACACCGGGGAGCTGTTTTTT CASSEGAQLYTGELFF
17 TRBJ1-5 TRBV30 NA TRBD1 TGTGCCTGGAGTGGCGGAACAGGGGCCGGTAGCAATCAGCCCCAGCATTTT CAWSGGTGAGSNQPQHF
12 TRBJ2-7 TRBV5-1 few NA TGCGCCAGCAGCCCTGACGCCAACGAGCAGTACTTC CASSPDANEQYF
15 TRBJ2-1 TRBV7-2 NA TRBD2 TGTGCCAGCAGCTTAGGACTAGCATCCTACAATGAGCAGTTCTTC CASSLGLASYNEQFF
13 TRBJ1-2 TRBV27 medium-sized NA TGTGCCAGCAGTTTGACGGGGATTGATGGCTACACCTTC CASSLTGIDGYTF
15 TRBJ1-4 TRBV4-1 NA NA TGCGCCAGCAGCCAAGTTACAGACTCTTATGAAAAACTGTTTTTT CASSQVTDSYEKLFF
18 TRBJ1-4 TRBV15 once TRBD1 TGTGCCACCAGCAGAGATGTCGGGACAGGGGGCCCAAATGAAAAACTGTTTTTT CATSRDVGTGGPNEKLFF
12 TRBJ2-1 TRBV11-2 NA NA TGTGCCAGCAGCTTAGAAATGGGACCGAAGTTCTTC CASSLEMGPKFF
16 TRBJ1-2 TRBV30 NA TRBD1 TGTGCCTGGAGTCAGGGGGCCGGACAGGACGTCTATGGCTACACCTTC CAWSQGAGQDVYGYTF